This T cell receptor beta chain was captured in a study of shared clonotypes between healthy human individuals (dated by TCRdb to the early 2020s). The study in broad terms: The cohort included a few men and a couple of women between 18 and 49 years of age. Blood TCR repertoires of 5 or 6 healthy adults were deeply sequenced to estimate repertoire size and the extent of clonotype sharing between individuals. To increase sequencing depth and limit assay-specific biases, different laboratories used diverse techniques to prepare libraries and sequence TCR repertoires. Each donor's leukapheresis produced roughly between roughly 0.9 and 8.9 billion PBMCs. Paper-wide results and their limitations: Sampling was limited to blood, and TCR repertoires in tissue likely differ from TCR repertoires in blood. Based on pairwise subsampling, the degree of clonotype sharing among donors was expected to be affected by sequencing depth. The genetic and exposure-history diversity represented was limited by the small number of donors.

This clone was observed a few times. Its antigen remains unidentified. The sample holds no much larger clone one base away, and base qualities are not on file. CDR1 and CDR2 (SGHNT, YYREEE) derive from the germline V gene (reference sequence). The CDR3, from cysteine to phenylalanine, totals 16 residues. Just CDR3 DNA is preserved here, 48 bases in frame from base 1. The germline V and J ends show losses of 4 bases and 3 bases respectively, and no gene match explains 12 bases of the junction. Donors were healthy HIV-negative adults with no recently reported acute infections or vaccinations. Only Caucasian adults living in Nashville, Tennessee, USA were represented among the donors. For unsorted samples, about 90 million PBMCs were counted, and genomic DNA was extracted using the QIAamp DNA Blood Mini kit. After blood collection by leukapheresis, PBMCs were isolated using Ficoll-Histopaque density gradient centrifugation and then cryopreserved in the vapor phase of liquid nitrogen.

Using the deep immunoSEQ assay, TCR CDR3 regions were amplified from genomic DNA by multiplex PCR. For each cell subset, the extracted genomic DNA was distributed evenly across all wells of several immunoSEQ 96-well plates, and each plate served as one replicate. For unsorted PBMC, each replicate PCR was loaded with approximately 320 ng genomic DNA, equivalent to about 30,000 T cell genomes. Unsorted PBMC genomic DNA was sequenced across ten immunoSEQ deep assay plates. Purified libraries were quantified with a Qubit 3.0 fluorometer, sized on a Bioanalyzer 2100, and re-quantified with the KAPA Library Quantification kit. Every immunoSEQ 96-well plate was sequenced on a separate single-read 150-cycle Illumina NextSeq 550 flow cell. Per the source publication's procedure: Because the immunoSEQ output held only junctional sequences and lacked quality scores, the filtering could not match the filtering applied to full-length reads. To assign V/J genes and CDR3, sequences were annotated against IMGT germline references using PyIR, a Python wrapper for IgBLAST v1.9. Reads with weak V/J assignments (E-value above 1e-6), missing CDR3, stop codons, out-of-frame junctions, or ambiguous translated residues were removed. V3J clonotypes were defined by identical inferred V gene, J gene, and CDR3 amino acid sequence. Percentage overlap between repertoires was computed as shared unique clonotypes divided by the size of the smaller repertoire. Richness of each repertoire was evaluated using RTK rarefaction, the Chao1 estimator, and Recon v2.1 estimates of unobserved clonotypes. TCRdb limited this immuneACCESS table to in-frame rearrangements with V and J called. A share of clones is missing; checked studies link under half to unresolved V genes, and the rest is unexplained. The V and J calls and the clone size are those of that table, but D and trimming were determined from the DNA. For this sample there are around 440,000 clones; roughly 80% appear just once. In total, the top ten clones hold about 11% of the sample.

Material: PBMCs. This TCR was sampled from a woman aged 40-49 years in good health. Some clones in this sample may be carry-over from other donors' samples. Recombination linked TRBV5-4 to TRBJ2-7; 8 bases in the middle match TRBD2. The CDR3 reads CASSPASGTSYYEQYF. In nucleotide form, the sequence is TGTGCCAGCAGCCCAGCCTCCGGGACTAGTTACTACGAGCAGTACTTC.